These T cell receptor beta chains were read from a single sample in a study of early T cells in non-severe SARS-CoV-2 infection. One entry per CDR3 protein, called by TCRdb with MiXCR from the 5' RACE reads. The data contain 20,000 to 25,000 distinct CDR3 sequences, around 4.8% of them seen just once; the ten biggest clones take up approximately 5%. Sequencing was performed on whole blood. These receptors originate from an adult who was a healthcare worker with PCR-confirmed SARS-CoV-2 infection or an uninfected control (not recorded which). CDR3s include the opening cysteine and the closing phenylalanine or tryptophan. Fields, in order: D gene, V gene, clone size, J gene, CDR3 DNA, CDR3 protein. A D gene is named only where the DNA matches it firmly. Part of the rows lack a size; the others show once, few, many or a class for expanded clones.

NA	TRBV25-1	many	TRBJ1-1	TGTGCCAGCAGCGAACAGGTAGCGACTGAAGCTTTCTTT	CASSEQVATEAFF
NA	TRBV11-2	many	TRBJ2-7	TGTGCCAGCAGCCCACTCTACCGGGACACCACTGTAAAGAACTACGAGCAGTACTTC	CASSPLYRDTTVKNYEQYF
TRBD2	TRBV5-6	many	TRBJ2-3	TGTGCCAGCAGCTTAACTAGCGTCACAGATACGCAGTATTTT	CASSLTSVTDTQYF
NA	TRBV2	few	TRBJ2-7	TGTGCCAGCAGTGAACGGGGGTACGAGCAGTACTTC	CASSERGYEQYF
TRBD1	TRBV3-1	medium-sized	TRBJ1-2	TGTGCCAGCAGCCCCGGACAGGGATACTATGGCTACACCTTC	CASSPGQGYYGYTF
TRBD1	TRBV12-5	few	TRBJ2-7	TGTGCTAGTGGCGAACCTTTTTGGGACAGCACCTACGAGCAGTACTTC	CASGEPFWDSTYEQYF
NA	TRBV20-1	many	TRBJ1-1	TGCAGTGCTAGAGCAGTGGCAACCCCTGAAGCTTTCTTT	CSARAVATPEAFF
TRBD2	TRBV11-2	many	TRBJ2-3	TGTGCCAGCAGCTCGGGGGGGGGCACAGATACGCAGTATTTT	CASSSGGGTDTQYF
NA	TRBV7-2	many	TRBJ1-6	TGTGCCAGCAGCCCCCCCGGAGGGCAGCTGAATAATTCACCCCTCCACTTT	CASSPPGGQLNNSPLHF
NA	TRBV7-9	many	TRBJ1-5	TGTGCCAGCAGCTTAGCAGGGTATCAGCCCCAGCATTTT	CASSLAGYQPQHF
NA	TRBV20-1	many	TRBJ1-6	TGCAGTGGTAGGCCGGTGTTCGATTCACCCCTCCACTTT	CSGRPVFDSPLHF
NA	TRBV6-5	many	TRBJ1-4	TGTGCCAGCAGTCGCGGCGGGTCGACTAATGAAAAACTGTTTTTT	CASSRGGSTNEKLFF
TRBD1	TRBV30	many	TRBJ1-5	TGTGCCTGGAACATAAAGGGACAGAATAATCAGCCCCAGCATTTT	CAWNIKGQNNQPQHF
NA	TRBV24-1	NA	TRBJ2-1	TGTGCCACCAGTGCCCGCTCCTACAATGAGCAGTTCTTC	CATSARSYNEQFF
NA	TRBV2	few	TRBJ2-6	TGTGCCAGCCCTCCCACTCCTGGGGCCAACGTCCTGACTTTC	CASPPTPGANVLTF
TRBD2	TRBV29-1	NA	TRBJ2-1	TGCAGCGTTGAATCGGCTAGCGGGAGGAATGAGCAGTTCTTC	CSVESASGRNEQFF
TRBD1	TRBV6-1	medium-sized	TRBJ2-7	TGTGCCAGCAATAGGGACAGGGGGCGGTACGAGCAGTACTTC	CASNRDRGRYEQYF
NA	TRBV11-2	few	TRBJ2-3	TGTGCCAGCAGCTTACTGGGGAATACGCAGTATTTT	CASSLLGNTQYF
NA	TRBV5-4	many	TRBJ2-2	TGTGCCAGCAGCTTGGGGAATCCAGGCACCGGGGAGCTGTTTTTT	CASSLGNPGTGELFF
NA	TRBV5-1	medium-sized	TRBJ1-1	TGCGCCAGCAGCTTGACGGCGGCGGGCACTGAAGCTTTCTTT	CASSLTAAGTEAFF
TRBD1	TRBV7-8	many	TRBJ1-5	TGTGCCAGCAGAGGGACAGGGGGCAATCAGCCCCAGCATTTT	CASRGTGGNQPQHF
NA	TRBV5-4	NA	TRBJ2-1	TGTGCCAGCAGCTTGGTTCCGAGGTCCACCTACAATGAGCAGTTCTTC	CASSLVPRSTYNEQFF
NA	TRBV7-6	many	TRBJ1-4	TGTGCCAGCAGCTTGGGGAACAGGGCAGCGGAAAAACTGTTTTTT	CASSLGNRAAEKLFF
NA	TRBV7-3	few	TRBJ2-1	TGTGCCAGCAGCTTAAACAGTAACGGCTACAATGAGCAGTTCTTC	CASSLNSNGYNEQFF
TRBD2	TRBV11-2	many	TRBJ2-1	TGTGCCAGCAGCGCCGGGACTAGGGGTATCGATGAGCAGTTCTTC	CASSAGTRGIDEQFF
NA	TRBV7-3	many	TRBJ2-2	TGTGCCAGCAGCTTCCGTGCCGGGGAGCTGTTTTTT	CASSFRAGELFF
NA	TRBV6-1	few	TRBJ1-2	TGTGCCAGCAGTGAAGCGCGTCGGACGGTGAACTATGGCTACACCTTC	CASSEARRTVNYGYTF
NA	TRBV20-1	NA	TRBJ1-5	TGCAGTGCTACAGGGGCCAATCAGCCCCAGCATTTT	CSATGANQPQHF
NA	TRBV6-2/TRBV6-3	NA	TRBJ2-7	TGTGCCAGCAGTCTCCGGTTCCCTTTTTACGAGCAGTACTTC	CASSLRFPFYEQYF